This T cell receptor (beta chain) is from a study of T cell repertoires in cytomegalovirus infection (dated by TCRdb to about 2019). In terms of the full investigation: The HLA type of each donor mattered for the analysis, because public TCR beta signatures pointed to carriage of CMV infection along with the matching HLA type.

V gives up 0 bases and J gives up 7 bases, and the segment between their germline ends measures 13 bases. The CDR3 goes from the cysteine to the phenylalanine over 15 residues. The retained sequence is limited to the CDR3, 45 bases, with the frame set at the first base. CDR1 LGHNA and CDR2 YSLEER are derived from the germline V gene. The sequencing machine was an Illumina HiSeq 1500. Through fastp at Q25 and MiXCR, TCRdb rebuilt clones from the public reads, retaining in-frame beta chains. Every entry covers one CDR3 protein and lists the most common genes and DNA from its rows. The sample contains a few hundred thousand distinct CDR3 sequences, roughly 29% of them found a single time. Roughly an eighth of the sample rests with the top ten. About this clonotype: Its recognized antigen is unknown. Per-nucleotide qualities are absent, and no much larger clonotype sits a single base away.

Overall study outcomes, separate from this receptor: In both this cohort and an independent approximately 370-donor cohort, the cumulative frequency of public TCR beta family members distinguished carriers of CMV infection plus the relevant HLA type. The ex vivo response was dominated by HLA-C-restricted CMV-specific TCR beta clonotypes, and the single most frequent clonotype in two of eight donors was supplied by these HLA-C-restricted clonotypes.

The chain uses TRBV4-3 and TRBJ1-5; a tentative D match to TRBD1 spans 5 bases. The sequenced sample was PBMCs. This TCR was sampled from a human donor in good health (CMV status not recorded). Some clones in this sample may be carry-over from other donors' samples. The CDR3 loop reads CASSQEGNSGQPQHF. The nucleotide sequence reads TGCGCCAGCAGCCAAGAAGGGAATTCAGGGCAGCCCCAGCATTTT.